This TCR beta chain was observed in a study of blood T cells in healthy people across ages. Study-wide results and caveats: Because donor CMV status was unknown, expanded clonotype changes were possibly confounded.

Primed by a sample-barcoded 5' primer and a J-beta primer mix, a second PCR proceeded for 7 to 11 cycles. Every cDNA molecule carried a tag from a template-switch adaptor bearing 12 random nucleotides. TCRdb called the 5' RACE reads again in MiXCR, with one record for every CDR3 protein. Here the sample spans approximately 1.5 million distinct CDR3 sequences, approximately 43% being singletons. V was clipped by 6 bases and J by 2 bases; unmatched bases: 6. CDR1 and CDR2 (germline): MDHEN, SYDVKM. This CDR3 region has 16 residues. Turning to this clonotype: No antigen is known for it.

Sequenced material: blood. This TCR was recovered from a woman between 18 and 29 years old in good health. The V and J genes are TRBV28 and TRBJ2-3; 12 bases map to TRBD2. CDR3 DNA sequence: TGTGCCAGCAGCCGGGGACTAGCGGGTACCACAGATACGCAGTATTTT. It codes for CASSRGLAGTTDTQYF.